This T cell receptor (beta chain) originates from a study of molecular identifiers for immune sequencing clone quantification. V lost 0 bases to trimming and J lost 0 bases, with 9 bases between them. The CDR3 runs 16 residues. CDR1 is LGHDT, CDR2 YNNKEL, per germline (reference sequence). This clonotype showed up just a few times. Its matching antigen is unknown. Study conclusions and caveats: It was shown that clones above 20 RNA copies held over 98% of effector molecules, but under 1% in naive cells. Spiked Jurkat TCR RNA equal to one cell could reportedly be picked out among 1 million or so naive cells.

Via MiXCR, TCRdb re-called the PCR reads, giving one row per CDR3 protein. The sample includes about 500,000 distinct CDR3 sequences, over 20% seen only once; the top ten take about 0.8%. The gene calls are TRBV3-1 and TRBJ2-1; D remains ambiguous. The origin of this receptor is a human donor in good health. Some libraries in this study had Jurkat cell RNA spiked in. Sequencing input: naive CD8+ T cells from blood, with Jurkat cell RNA spiked in. Subset reported: FACS-sorted CD8+CD4-CCR7+CD45RA+ naive T cells. The CDR3 loop is CASSQDQFSSYNEQFF. The CDR3 nucleotides are TGTGCCAGCAGCCAAGACCAATTTAGCTCCTACAATGAGCAGTTCTTC.